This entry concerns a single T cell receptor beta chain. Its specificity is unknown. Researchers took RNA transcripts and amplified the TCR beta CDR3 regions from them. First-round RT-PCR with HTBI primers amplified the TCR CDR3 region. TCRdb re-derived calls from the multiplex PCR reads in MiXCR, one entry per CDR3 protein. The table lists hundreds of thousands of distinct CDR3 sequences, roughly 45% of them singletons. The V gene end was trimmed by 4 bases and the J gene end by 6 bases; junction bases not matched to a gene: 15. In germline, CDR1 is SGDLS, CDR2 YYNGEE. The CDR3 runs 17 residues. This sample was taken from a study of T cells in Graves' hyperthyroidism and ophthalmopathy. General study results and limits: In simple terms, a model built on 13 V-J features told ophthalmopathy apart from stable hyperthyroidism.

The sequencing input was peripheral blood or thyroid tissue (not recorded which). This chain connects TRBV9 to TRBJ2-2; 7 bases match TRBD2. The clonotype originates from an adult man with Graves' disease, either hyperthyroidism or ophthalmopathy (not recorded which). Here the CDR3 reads CASSQDRGRAYAGELFF. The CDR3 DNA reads TGTGCCAGCAGCCAAGATCGTGGGAGGGCCTACGCCGGGGAGCTGTTTTTT. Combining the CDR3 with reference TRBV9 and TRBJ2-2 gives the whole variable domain DSGVTQTPKHLITATGQRVTLRCSPRSGDLSVYWYQQSLDQGLQFLIQYYNGEERAKGNILERFSAQQFPDLHSELNLSSLELGDSALYFCASSQDRGRAYAGELFFGEGSRLTVL.